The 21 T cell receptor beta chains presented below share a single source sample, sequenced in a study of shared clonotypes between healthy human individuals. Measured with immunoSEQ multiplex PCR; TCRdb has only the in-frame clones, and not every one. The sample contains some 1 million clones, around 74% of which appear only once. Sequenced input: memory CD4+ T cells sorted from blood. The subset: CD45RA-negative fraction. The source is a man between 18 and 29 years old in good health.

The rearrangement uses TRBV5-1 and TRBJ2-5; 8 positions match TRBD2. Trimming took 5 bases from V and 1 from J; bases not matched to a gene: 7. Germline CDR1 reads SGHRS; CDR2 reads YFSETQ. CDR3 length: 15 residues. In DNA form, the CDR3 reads TGCGCCAGCAGAGCTTCTAGCGGGTTCCAAGAGACCCAGTACTTC. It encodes CASRASSGFQETQYF. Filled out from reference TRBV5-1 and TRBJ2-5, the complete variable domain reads KAGVTQTPRYLIKTRGQQVTLSCSPISGHRSVSWYQQTPGQGLQFLFEYFSETQRNKGNFPGRFSGRQFSNSRSEMNVSTLELGDSALYLCASRASSGFQETQYFGPGTRLLVL.

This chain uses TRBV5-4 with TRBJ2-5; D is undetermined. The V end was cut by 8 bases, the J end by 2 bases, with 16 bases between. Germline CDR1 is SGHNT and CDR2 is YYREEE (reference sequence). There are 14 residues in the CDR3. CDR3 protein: CASSKPGSQETQYF. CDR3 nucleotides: TGTGCCAGTTCCAAGCCAGGCAGTCAAGAGACCCAGTACTTC. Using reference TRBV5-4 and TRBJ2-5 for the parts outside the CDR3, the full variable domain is ETGVTQSPTHLIKTRGQQVTLRCSSQSGHNTVSWYQQALGQGPQFIFQYYREEENGRGNFPPRFSGLQFPNYSSELNVNALELDDSALYLCASSKPGSQETQYFGPGTRLLVL.

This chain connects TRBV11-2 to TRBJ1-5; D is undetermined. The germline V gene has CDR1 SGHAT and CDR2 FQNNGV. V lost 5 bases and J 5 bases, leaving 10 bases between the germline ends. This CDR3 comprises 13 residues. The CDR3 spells CASSLAQDQPQHF. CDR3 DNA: TGTGCCAGCAGCCTAGCTCAGGATCAGCCCCAGCATTTT. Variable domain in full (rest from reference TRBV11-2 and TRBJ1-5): EAGVAQSPRYKIIEKRQSVAFWCNPISGHATLYWYQQILGQGPKLLIQFQNNGVVDDSQLPKDRFSAERLKGVDSTLKIQPAKLEDSAVYLCASSLAQDQPQHFGDGTRLSIL.

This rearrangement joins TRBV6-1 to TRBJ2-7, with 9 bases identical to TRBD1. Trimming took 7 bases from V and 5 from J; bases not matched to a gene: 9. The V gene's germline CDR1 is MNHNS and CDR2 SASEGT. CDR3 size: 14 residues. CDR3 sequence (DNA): TGTGCCAGCATATCCCGGGACAGGGTCGACGAGCAGTACTTC. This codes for CASISRDRVDEQYF.

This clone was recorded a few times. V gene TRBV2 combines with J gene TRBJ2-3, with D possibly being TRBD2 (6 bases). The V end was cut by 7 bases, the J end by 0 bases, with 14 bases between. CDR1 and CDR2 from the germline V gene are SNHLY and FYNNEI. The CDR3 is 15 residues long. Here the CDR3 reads CASKQWAGSTDTQYF. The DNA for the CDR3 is TGTGCCAGCAAACAGTGGGCGGGGAGCACAGATACGCAGTATTTT.

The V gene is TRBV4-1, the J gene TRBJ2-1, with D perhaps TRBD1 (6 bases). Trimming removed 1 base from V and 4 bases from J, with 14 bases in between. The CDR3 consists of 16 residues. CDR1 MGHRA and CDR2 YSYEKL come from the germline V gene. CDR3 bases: TGCGCCAGCAGCCAAGTGTTGAGCAGGGGATACAATGAGCAGTTCTTC. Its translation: CASSQVLSRGYNEQFF.

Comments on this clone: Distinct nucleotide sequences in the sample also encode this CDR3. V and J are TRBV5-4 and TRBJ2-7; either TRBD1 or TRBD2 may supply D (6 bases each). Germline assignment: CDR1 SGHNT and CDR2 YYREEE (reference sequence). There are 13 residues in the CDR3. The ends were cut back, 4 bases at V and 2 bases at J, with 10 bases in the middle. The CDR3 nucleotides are TGTGCCAGCAGCCCCGGGGGCACCTACGAGCAGTACTTC. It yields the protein CASSPGGTYEQYF. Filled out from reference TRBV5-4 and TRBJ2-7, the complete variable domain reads ETGVTQSPTHLIKTRGQQVTLRCSSQSGHNTVSWYQQALGQGPQFIFQYYREEENGRGNFPPRFSGLQFPNYSSELNVNALELDDSALYLCASSPGGTYEQYFGPGTRLTVT.

The CDR3 sequence: CASSEGQKNEKLFF. DNA for the CDR3: TGTGCCAGCAGCGAGGGACAGAAAAATGAAAAACTGTTTTTT. The J gene is TRBJ1-4, the V gene TRBV9, with TRBD1 identical over 7 bases. Per germline, CDR1 SGDLS and CDR2 YYNGEE. The J segment lost 5 bases and the V segment lost 3 bases, leaving 4 bases of the junction unmatched. The CDR3 is made up of 14 amino acids.

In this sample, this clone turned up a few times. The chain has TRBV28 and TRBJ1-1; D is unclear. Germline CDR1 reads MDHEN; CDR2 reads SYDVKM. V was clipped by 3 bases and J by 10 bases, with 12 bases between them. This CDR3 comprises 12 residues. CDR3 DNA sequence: TGTGCCAGCAGTTTTTCTGGACTTGCAGCTTTCTTT. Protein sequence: CASSFSGLAAFF.

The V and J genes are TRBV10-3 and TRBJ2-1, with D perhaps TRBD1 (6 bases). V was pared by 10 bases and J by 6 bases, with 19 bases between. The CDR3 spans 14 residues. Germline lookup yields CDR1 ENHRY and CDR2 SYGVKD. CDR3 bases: TGTGCCACTACTGGACCTCCAGGGGCCAATGAGCAGTTCTTC. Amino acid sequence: CATTGPPGANEQFF.

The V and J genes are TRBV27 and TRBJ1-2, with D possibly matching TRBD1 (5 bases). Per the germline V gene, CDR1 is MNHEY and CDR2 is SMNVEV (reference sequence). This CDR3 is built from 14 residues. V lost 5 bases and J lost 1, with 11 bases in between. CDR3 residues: CASSPLTVNYGYTF. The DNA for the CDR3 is TGTGCCAGCAGTCCCTTGACAGTTAACTATGGCTACACCTTC.

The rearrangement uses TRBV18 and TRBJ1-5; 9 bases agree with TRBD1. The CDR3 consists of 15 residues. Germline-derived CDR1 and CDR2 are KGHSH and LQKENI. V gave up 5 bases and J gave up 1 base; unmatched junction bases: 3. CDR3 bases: TGTGCCAGCTCAGAACAGGGGGCGAGCAATCAGCCCCAGCATTTT. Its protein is CASSEQGASNQPQHF.

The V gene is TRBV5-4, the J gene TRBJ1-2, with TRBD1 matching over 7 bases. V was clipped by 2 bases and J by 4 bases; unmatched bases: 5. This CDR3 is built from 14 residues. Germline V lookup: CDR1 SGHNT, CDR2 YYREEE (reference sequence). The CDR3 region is CASSFPQGGYGYTF. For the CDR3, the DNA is TGTGCCAGCAGCTTCCCGCAGGGGGGCTATGGCTACACCTTC.

CDR3 nucleotide sequence: TGTGCCAGCGGAAGGGACAGTTCAAGGAACACTGAAGCTTTCTTT. This gives the protein CASGRDSSRNTEAFF. The rearrangement joins TRBV6-6 to TRBJ1-1; 7 nucleotides agree with TRBD1. The V gene end was trimmed by 8 bases and the J gene end by 1 base; junction bases not matched to a gene: 10. The CDR3 spans 15 residues. Germline loops: CDR1 MNHNY, CDR2 SVGAGI (reference sequence).

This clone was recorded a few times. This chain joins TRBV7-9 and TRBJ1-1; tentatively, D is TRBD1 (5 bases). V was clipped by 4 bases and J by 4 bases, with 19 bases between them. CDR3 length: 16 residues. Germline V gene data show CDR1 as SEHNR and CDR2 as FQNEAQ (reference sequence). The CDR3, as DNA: TGTGCCAGCAGCTCGCCCCCGGGACTAGCCCTCACTGAAGCTTTCTTT. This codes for CASSSPPGLALTEAFF.

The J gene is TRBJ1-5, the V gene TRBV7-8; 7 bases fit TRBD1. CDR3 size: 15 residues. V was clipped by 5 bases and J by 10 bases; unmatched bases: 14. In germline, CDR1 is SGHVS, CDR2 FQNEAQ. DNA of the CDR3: TGTGCCAGCAGCGCCTCAGGGGGAAACCATATTCCCCAGCATTTT. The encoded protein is CASSASGGNHIPQHF.

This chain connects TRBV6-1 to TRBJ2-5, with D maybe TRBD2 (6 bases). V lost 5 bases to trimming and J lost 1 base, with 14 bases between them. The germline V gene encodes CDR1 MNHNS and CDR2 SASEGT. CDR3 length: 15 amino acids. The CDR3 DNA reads TGTGCCAGCAGTAACCTACGGGGGACCCAAGAGACCCAGTACTTC. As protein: CASSNLRGTQETQYF.

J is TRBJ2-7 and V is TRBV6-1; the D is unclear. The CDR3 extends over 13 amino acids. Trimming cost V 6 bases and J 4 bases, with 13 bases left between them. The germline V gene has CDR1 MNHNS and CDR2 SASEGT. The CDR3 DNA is TGTGCCAGCAGAGCAGGATTTACGTACGAGCAGTACTTC. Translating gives CASRAGFTYEQYF.

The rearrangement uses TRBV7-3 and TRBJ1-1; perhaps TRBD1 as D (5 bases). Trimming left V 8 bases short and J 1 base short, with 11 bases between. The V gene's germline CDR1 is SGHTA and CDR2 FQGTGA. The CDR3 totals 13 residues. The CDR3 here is CASARGGNTEAFF. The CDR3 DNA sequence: TGTGCCAGCGCTCGTGGGGGGAACACTGAAGCTTTCTTT.

Here the CDR3 DNA reads TGTGCCAGCAGCCACAGGGAATTGAACACTGAAGCTTTCTTT. Amino acid sequence: CASSHRELNTEAFF. The chain carries TRBV14 and TRBJ1-1, with D perhaps matching TRBD1 (5 bases). The length of the CDR3 is 14 residues. Germline loops: CDR1 SGHDN, CDR2 FVKESK. V dropped 3 bases and J dropped 0 bases, with 8 bases sitting between them.

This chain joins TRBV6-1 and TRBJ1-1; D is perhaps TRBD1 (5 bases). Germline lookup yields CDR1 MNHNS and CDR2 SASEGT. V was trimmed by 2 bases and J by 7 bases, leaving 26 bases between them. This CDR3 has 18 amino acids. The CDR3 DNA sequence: TGTGCCAGCAGTGAAAAAAGTCCACTCCTTGCGGGGCTCCTTGAAGCTTTCTTT. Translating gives CASSEKSPLLAGLLEAFF.